These T cell receptor beta chains were read from a single sample in a study of T cell repertoires in cytomegalovirus infection. From the reads, TCRdb called clonotypes with MiXCR, one entry per CDR3 protein. The top ten hold roughly 13% of the sample, which has just under 550,000 distinct CDR3 sequences, around 27% seen once. The material sequenced was PBMCs. These receptors came from a human donor in good health (CMV status not recorded). Some clones in this sample may be carry-over from other donors' samples. Both conserved end residues are part of each CDR3. Fields, in order: clone size, D gene, J gene, V gene, CDR3 protein, CDR3 DNA. The D gene is left open where the match is weak. Expanded clones are given a class, and other clones once, few, many or no size at all.

few | NA | TRBJ2-2 | TRBV4-1 | CASSSLVRGVNTGELFF | TGCGCCAGCAGCTCTCTCGTCAGGGGTGTGAACACCGGGGAGCTGTTTTTT
NA | NA | TRBJ2-3 | TRBV12-3/TRBV12-4 | CASSLDGQLTDTQYF | TGTGCCAGCAGCTTGGACGGTCAACTCACAGATACGCAGTATTTT
NA | NA | TRBJ2-3 | TRBV5-1 | CASSLVVGRRDTQYF | TGCGCCAGCAGCTTGGTGGTCGGTCGCAGGGATACGCAGTATTTT
NA | NA | TRBJ2-1 | TRBV28 | CASSLSNTEQFF | TGTGCCAGCAGTTTGAGTAACACTGAGCAGTTCTTC
NA | TRBD2 | TRBJ2-3 | TRBV5-4 | CASSLTSGRSDTQYF | TGTGCCAGCAGCTTGACTAGCGGGAGGTCAGATACGCAGTATTTT
few | TRBD1 | TRBJ2-1 | TRBV27 | CASSLRGTYNEQFF | TGTGCCAGCAGCCTCAGGGGGACCTACAATGAGCAGTTCTTC
few | TRBD2 | TRBJ2-2 | TRBV29-1 | CSVEVSGRVWNTGELFF | TGCAGCGTTGAAGTTAGCGGGAGGGTATGGAACACCGGGGAGCTGTTTTTT
few | TRBD1 | TRBJ2-5 | TRBV4-3 | CASSQDRGRQETQYF | TGCGCCAGCAGCCAAGATAGGGGGCGACAAGAGACCCAGTACTTC
NA | TRBD2 | TRBJ2-1 | TRBV7-3 | CASSLRPGTSDHNEQFF | TGTGCCAGCAGCTTAAGGCCCGGGACTAGCGACCACAATGAGCAGTTCTTC
few | TRBD2 | TRBJ2-1 | TRBV14 | CASSRLAGGGANEQFF | TGTGCCAGCAGCCGACTAGCGGGGGGCGGTGCGAATGAGCAGTTCTTC
few | NA | TRBJ1-6 | TRBV4-1 | CASSQGSLPPLHF | TGCGCCAGCAGCCAAGGATCCTTGCCACCCCTCCACTTT
NA | NA | TRBJ2-7 | TRBV7-2 | CASSLASRRGAHEQYF | TGTGCCAGCAGCTTAGCGTCCCGGCGAGGGGCCCACGAGCAGTACTTC
NA | TRBD2 | TRBJ2-3 | TRBV20-1 | CSARGGRSGTDTQYF | TGCAGTGCTAGGGGCGGGAGGTCGGGCACAGATACGCAGTATTTT
few | TRBD2 | TRBJ2-3 | TRBV5-1 | CASRDPSGSADTQYF | TGCGCCAGCAGAGATCCTAGCGGGAGTGCAGATACGCAGTATTTT
few | TRBD1 | TRBJ1-5 | TRBV7-6 | CASSSQGYNQPQHF | TGTGCCAGCAGCTCACAGGGGTACAATCAGCCCCAGCATTTT
few | TRBD2 | TRBJ2-1 | TRBV11-2 | CASGTLAGGEQFF | TGTGCCAGCGGAACTCTAGCGGGAGGGGAGCAGTTCTTC
NA | TRBD2 | TRBJ2-1 | TRBV27 | CASTSGASGDNEQFF | TGTGCCAGCACCTCTGGGGCTAGCGGAGACAATGAGCAGTTCTTC
NA | TRBD2 | TRBJ2-1 | TRBV6-6 | CASSYSSASGRNEQFF | TGTGCCAGCAGTTACTCGAGCGCTAGCGGTCGCAATGAGCAGTTCTTC
NA | TRBD1 | TRBJ1-3 | TRBV30 | CAWDPGQVSSGNTIYF | TGTGCCTGGGACCCGGGACAGGTTTCTTCTGGAAACACCATATATTTT
few | NA | TRBJ2-5 | TRBV4-2 | CASSLLGVSETQYF | TGTGCCAGCAGCCTATTGGGGGTGTCTGAGACCCAGTACTTC
few | NA | TRBJ2-6 | TRBV6-1 | CASRVFRSWSSGANVLTF | TGTGCCAGCAGGGTCTTTAGATCGTGGAGCTCTGGGGCCAACGTCCTGACTTTC
many | TRBD2 | TRBJ2-5 | TRBV7-6 | CASSLGSGGYQETQYF | TGTGCCAGCAGCTTGGGTAGCGGGGGGTACCAAGAGACCCAGTACTTC
NA | NA | TRBJ2-3 | TRBV12-3/TRBV12-4 | CASSLTAGTRNTQYF | TGTGCCAGCAGTTTAACGGCGGGAACTCGAAATACGCAGTATTTT
NA | NA | TRBJ1-2 | TRBV2 | CASRPTGAGDYGYTF | TGTGCCAGCAGACCCACGGGGGCAGGGGACTATGGCTACACCTTC
few | NA | TRBJ1-1 | TRBV7-6 | CASSFKAGSEAFF | TGTGCCAGCAGCTTTAAAGCAGGGTCTGAAGCTTTCTTT
once | NA | TRBJ2-1 | TRBV27 | CASSFSSDGNNEQFF | TGTGCCAGCAGTTTCTCCTCGGACGGGAACAATGAGCAGTTCTTC
few | NA | TRBJ2-3 | TRBV2 | CASRGPIPSDTQYF | TGTGCCAGCAGGGGACCTATACCTTCAGATACGCAGTATTTT
NA | TRBD1 | TRBJ1-1 | TRBV19 | CASSEGARANPTTAEAFF | TGTGCCAGTAGTGAGGGGGCGCGTGCGAATCCGACGACGGCTGAAGCTTTCTTT
NA | NA | TRBJ2-7 | TRBV5-4 | CASSSRTAPPYEQYF | TGTGCCAGCAGCTCCCGGACAGCCCCTCCCTACGAGCAGTACTTC
few | NA | TRBJ1-1 | TRBV6-1 | CASHQGPNTEAFF | TGTGCCAGCCATCAGGGCCCGAACACTGAAGCTTTCTTT
NA | NA | TRBJ2-4 | TRBV27 | CASSFDLAWSKNIQYF | TGTGCCAGCAGTTTCGACCTAGCATGGTCCAAAAACATTCAGTACTTC
NA | TRBD2 | TRBJ2-1 | TRBV7-3 | CASSSLAGGRKTNEQFF | TGTGCCAGCAGCTCTCTAGCGGGAGGGCGGAAGACCAATGAGCAGTTCTTC
few | NA | TRBJ1-5 | TRBV7-2 | CASSLQQNNQPQHF | TGTGCCAGCAGCTTACAACAGAACAATCAGCCCCAGCATTTT
NA | NA | TRBJ1-1 | TRBV28 | CASRPVQSNTEAFF | TGTGCCAGCCGCCCCGTGCAGTCGAACACTGAAGCTTTCTTT
NA | NA | TRBJ1-1 | TRBV7-6 | CASRQKNTEAFF | TGTGCCAGCAGACAGAAGAACACTGAAGCTTTCTTT
NA | TRBD2 | TRBJ2-7 | TRBV6-5 | CASSYSAAGASVYEQYF | TGTGCCAGCAGTTACTCCGCCGCGGGAGCATCTGTCTACGAGCAGTACTTC
many | NA | TRBJ2-3 | TRBV11-2 | CASSFQGGTDTQYF | TGTGCCAGCAGCTTCCAAGGGGGCACAGATACGCAGTATTTT
many | TRBD1 | TRBJ2-5 | TRBV6-2/TRBV6-3 | CASSYPDSRTGPLPETQYF | TGTGCCAGCAGTTACCCCGATTCTCGGACAGGGCCTCTCCCAGAGACCCAGTACTTC
few | NA | TRBJ2-5 | TRBV3-1 | CASSQRSVQETQYF | TGTGCCAGCAGCCAACGATCCGTCCAAGAGACCCAGTACTTC
few | NA | TRBJ2-3 | TRBV7-8 | CASSLVEGAKYF | TGTGCCAGCAGCTTAGTGGAGGGGGCGAAGTATTTT
few | NA | TRBJ2-3 | TRBV7-9 | CASSLGNPSSTEDF | TGTGCCAGCAGCTTAGGGAATCCTAGTTCGACGGAAGATTTT
many | NA | TRBJ2-6 | TRBV27 | CASSLNGANVLTF | TGTGCCAGCAGTTTAAATGGGGCCAACGTCCTGACTTTC